The text below deals with one T cell receptor (beta chain). These data come from a study of blood T cell repertoires in COVID-19. Assay: immunoSEQ multiplex PCR; the TCRdb copy retains only in-frame clones and omits some. The sample includes around 270,000 clones, approximately 88% of them seen just once. The receptor was derived from a woman in her forties who had been exposed to COVID-19. The material sequenced was PBMCs or T cells enriched from blood (not recorded which).

In DNA, the CDR3 is TGTGCCAGCAGCTTTGGGGGGGACACCGGGGAGCTGTTTTTT. It is translated as CASSFGGDTGELFF. The chain recombines TRBV7-6 with TRBJ2-2; 7 nucleotides align to TRBD2. This CDR3 is built from 14 residues. Trimming removed 3 bases from V and 3 bases from J; junction bases left unmatched: 1. CDR1 and CDR2 from the germline V gene are SGHVS and FNYEAQ.